This T cell receptor beta chain derives from a study of blood T cell repertoires in COVID-19. As for the study in general: Sites in the United States, Italy and Spain provided acute and convalescent COVID-19 samples.

Only in-frame clones appear in the TCRdb table, and some are missing; sequencing was by immunoSEQ multiplex PCR. The sample lists some 100,000 clones, about 83% occurring once. The junction had 7 bases not matched to a gene; V was cut back by 5 bases and J by 7 bases. This CDR3 region has 13 residues. Germline-derived CDR1 and CDR2 are SGHTA and FQGTGA. The genes are TRBV7-3 and TRBJ1-2, with 7 nucleotides matching TRBD1. The specimen was peripheral blood. This receptor was obtained from a man between 65 and 79 years old with acute or convalescent COVID-19. CDR3 sequence: CASSQQDRTGYTF. In nucleotides, the CDR3 is TGTGCCAGCAGCCAACAGGACAGGACTGGCTACACCTTC.